The clone carrying this T cell receptor beta chain was seen more than once but under ten times. The antigen is unknown. These data belong to a study of T-cell memory formation after mild COVID-19. General observations from the study: Shrinking CD4+ clones were chiefly CM and EM; CD8+ ones were chiefly EMRA.

Trimming pared 0 bases from V and 6 bases from J, leaving 12 bases between. Germline values: CDR1 LGHNA, CDR2 YSLEER. The CDR3 has 15 amino acids. TCRdb redid the calling of the 5' RACE reads with MiXCR, one entry per CDR3 protein. The table lists about 430,000 distinct CDR3 sequences, 20% to 25% of them singletons. This clonotype was obtained from an adult woman who had mild COVID-19 (a few samples of this study predate the infection). Cell type and time point are not known. The gene calls are TRBV4-3 and TRBJ2-1, with unresolved D. The sequenced sample consisted of PBMCs or a T cell subset sorted from them (not recorded which). The CDR3 DNA is TGCGCCAGCAGCCAAGAAGAAGTGGCCCTCAATGAGCAGTTCTTC. Encoded protein: CASSQEEVALNEQFF.